This T cell receptor (beta chain) was captured by sequencing in a study of control samples from healthy donors and cancer patients. The CDR3 is 16 amino acids. Germline V gene sequence: CDR1 LGHNA, CDR2 YNFKEQ. V gave up 4 bases and J gave up 2 bases, with 18 bases separating them. Generated by immunoSEQ multiplex PCR, the TCRdb table keeps only in-frame clones and is missing some. The sample includes 90,000 or so clones, 70% to 90% of them seen just once. The chain is built from TRBV4-2 and TRBJ2-7; perhaps D is TRBD1 or TRBD2 (6 bases each). The sequence came from a woman in her 50s in good health. The specimen was blood. CDR3 residues: CASSPSMRGAAYEQYF. CDR3 bases: TGTGCCAGCAGCCCCAGTATGAGGGGGGCCGCCTACGAGCAGTACTTC.